Listed below are T cell receptor beta chains from one sample, sequenced in a study of blood T cell repertoires in COVID-19. Sequencing was performed with immunoSEQ multiplex PCR; in TCRdb, only in-frame clones are kept and a portion is missing. Found here are roughly 130,000 clones, roughly 90% of them singletons; the top ten hold around 4.6%. Sequencing was done on a sample of peripheral blood. All receptors come from a man in his 60s with COVID-19, enrolled during active disease. The CDR3 runs from the conserved cysteine through the conserved F or W. Fields, in order: J gene, D gene, clone size, V gene, CDR3 protein, CDR3 DNA. A D gene is named only where the DNA matches it firmly. Size is omitted from some rows. Given values are once, few, many or a class for expanded clones.

TRBJ2-1	TRBD2	NA	TRBV11-3	CASSLENSGRPLGEQFF	TGTGCCAGCAGCTTAGAAAATAGCGGGAGGCCTTTGGGTGAGCAGTTCTTC
TRBJ2-3	TRBD1	NA	TRBV18	CASSPGQGGVDTQYF	TGTGCCAGCTCACCGGGACAGGGAGGCGTAGATACGCAGTATTTT
TRBJ2-3	NA	NA	TRBV13	CASSSPDTQYF	TGTGCCAGCAGCTCCCCTGATACGCAGTATTTT
TRBJ2-7	TRBD2	NA	TRBV5-4	CASSHSTSGRHTYEQYF	TGTGCCAGCAGCCACTCGACTAGCGGGAGGCATACCTACGAGCAGTACTTC
TRBJ1-1	TRBD1	NA	TRBV9	CASSGGQGETEAFF	TGTGCCAGCAGCGGCGGACAGGGCGAGACTGAAGCTTTCTTT
TRBJ1-1	NA	NA	TRBV7-9	CASSFGGGNTEAFF	TGTGCCAGCAGCTTCGGAGGAGGGAACACTGAAGCTTTCTTT
TRBJ2-3	TRBD2	NA	TRBV7-3	CASSFSAGEPDTQYF	TGTGCCAGCAGCTTCTCAGCGGGAGAACCAGATACGCAGTATTTT
TRBJ2-1	TRBD2	NA	TRBV5-4	CASSLSGGRDEQFF	TGTGCCAGCAGCTTGTCGGGAGGACGGGATGAGCAGTTCTTC
TRBJ2-7	TRBD1	NA	TRBV6-4	CASSARDRGSYEQYF	TGTGCCAGCAGCGCCCGGGACAGGGGTTCCTACGAGCAGTACTTC
TRBJ1-1	NA	NA	TRBV5-8	CASSLTGQLNTEAFF	TGTGCCAGCAGCTTAACCGGACAGCTGAACACTGAAGCTTTCTTT
TRBJ1-1	TRBD1	NA	TRBV10-3	CAITQGANTEAFF	TGTGCCATCACTCAGGGGGCTAATACTGAAGCTTTCTTT
TRBJ2-3	TRBD1	NA	TRBV19	CASSPRDRGTDTQYF	TGTGCCAGTAGTCCCCGGGACAGGGGCACAGATACGCAGTATTTT
TRBJ2-7	TRBD2	few	TRBV6-6	CASSPTSGAQEQYF	TGTGCCAGCAGCCCTACTAGCGGCGCGCAGGAGCAGTACTTC
TRBJ2-2	NA	NA	TRBV3-1/TRBV3-2	CASSQGPGELFF	TGTGCCAGCAGCCAAGGGCCCGGGGAGCTGTTTTTT
TRBJ1-6	NA	NA	TRBV6-5	CASRRTENSPLHF	TGTGCCAGCAGAAGGACAGAAAATTCACCCCTCCACTTT
TRBJ2-2	TRBD2	NA	TRBV5-6	CASSLFMASGYTGELFF	TGTGCCAGCAGCTTGTTTATGGCTAGCGGGTATACCGGGGAGCTGTTTTTT
TRBJ1-1	TRBD1	NA	TRBV4-1	CASSHRQGADTEAFF	TGCGCCAGCAGCCATAGACAGGGGGCGGACACTGAAGCTTTCTTT
TRBJ1-1	TRBD1	NA	TRBV6-5	CASSYGGQGATFF	TGTGCCAGCAGTTACGGGGGACAGGGGGCAACTTTCTTT
TRBJ2-1	NA	NA	TRBV27	CASSLDKGHEQFF	TGTGCCAGCAGTCTGGACAAAGGGCATGAGCAGTTCTTC
TRBJ1-1	NA	few	TRBV4-1	CASSHPYAEAFF	TGCGCCAGCAGCCACCCCTACGCTGAAGCTTTCTTT
TRBJ2-1	TRBD2	NA	TRBV5-1	CASSLGGGRAQQFF	TGCGCCAGCAGCTTGGGTGGCGGGAGAGCTCAGCAGTTCTTC
TRBJ2-1	NA	NA	TRBV5-1	CASSPTSSDLYNEQFF	TGCGCCAGCAGCCCAACTAGCAGCGATTTATACAATGAGCAGTTCTTC
TRBJ2-3	TRBD2	NA	TRBV3-1/TRBV3-2	CASSPGGDTQYF	TGTGCCAGCAGCCCGGGGGGGGATACGCAGTATTTT
TRBJ2-1	NA	NA	TRBV6-5	CASRLSGSYNEQFF	TGTGCCAGCAGACTCAGTGGGAGTTACAATGAGCAGTTCTTC
TRBJ2-1	TRBD2	NA	TRBV3-1/TRBV3-2	CASSPTERENSEQFF	TGTGCCAGCAGCCCGACCGAGCGGGAGAATAGTGAGCAGTTCTTC
TRBJ2-5	NA	NA	TRBV5-1	CASSLTAGKETQYF	TGCGCCAGCAGCTTGACCGCAGGGAAAGAGACCCAGTACTTC
TRBJ2-7	NA	NA	TRBV7-2	CASSPSRYEQYF	TGTGCCAGCAGCCCCTCCAGGTACGAGCAGTACTTC
TRBJ2-5	TRBD2	NA	TRBV4-1	CASSTPAGTAGTSGRAQETQYF	TGCGCCAGCAGCACCCCCGCCGGGACAGCCGGGACTAGCGGGAGGGCCCAAGAGACCCAGTACTTC
TRBJ1-2	TRBD1	NA	TRBV28	CASSSGTGVYGYTF	TGTGCCAGCAGTTCCGGGACAGGGGTCTATGGCTACACCTTC
TRBJ1-2	NA	NA	TRBV30	CAWSVRGAVGYTF	TGTGCCTGGAGTGTACGTGGGGCTGTTGGCTACACCTTC
TRBJ1-5	TRBD1	NA	TRBV27	CASSPTGGPYSNQPQHF	TGTGCCAGCAGTCCGACAGGGGGCCCTTATAGCAATCAGCCCCAGCATTTT
TRBJ2-5	NA	NA	TRBV11-2	CASSLGTADQETQYF	TGTGCCAGCAGCTTAGGGACAGCCGACCAAGAGACCCAGTACTTC
TRBJ2-1	TRBD2	NA	TRBV5-1	CASRDTSGYNEQFF	TGCGCCAGCAGAGACACTAGCGGATACAATGAGCAGTTCTTC
TRBJ1-1	NA	NA	TRBV19	CASSIEGAGLGTEAFF	TGTGCCAGTAGTATAGAAGGGGCCGGTTTAGGCACTGAAGCTTTCTTT
TRBJ2-7	TRBD2	NA	TRBV9	CASSVGAGGPYEQYF	TGTGCCAGCAGCGTAGGTGCGGGAGGCCCCTACGAGCAGTACTTC
TRBJ1-2	NA	once	TRBV6-6	CASSHPQDRDGYTF	TGTGCCAGCAGTCATCCCCAAGATCGGGATGGCTACACCTTC
TRBJ1-1	TRBD1	NA	TRBV18	CASSRLLGQGINTEAFF	TGTGCCAGCTCACGTCTTTTGGGACAGGGAATAAACACTGAAGCTTTCTTT
TRBJ2-7	NA	NA	TRBV28	CASSRRETGEQYF	TGTGCCAGCAGTAGGCGCGAAACGGGGGAGCAGTACTTC
TRBJ2-7	NA	once	TRBV7-9	CASSGEKQNYEQYF	TGTGCCAGCAGCGGCGAAAAACAGAACTACGAGCAGTACTTC
TRBJ2-7	TRBD2	NA	TRBV7-9	CASSLTSGSYEQYF	TGTGCCAGCAGCTTGACTAGCGGCTCCTACGAGCAGTACTTC
TRBJ2-7	TRBD2	once	TRBV24-1	CATSDFRLAGYYEQYF	TGTGCCACCAGTGATTTTCGGCTAGCGGGATACTACGAGCAGTACTTC
TRBJ2-2	TRBD1	once	TRBV5-1	CASSSQGEHTGELFF	TGCGCCAGCAGCTCACAGGGGGAGCACACCGGGGAGCTGTTTTTT
TRBJ1-2	NA	few	TRBV3-1/TRBV3-2	CASSPGDYGYTF	TGTGCCAGCAGCCCGGGGGACTATGGCTACACCTTC
TRBJ2-3	TRBD2	once	TRBV5-1	CASSLLAEGTDTQYF	TGCGCCAGCAGCTTGCTAGCGGAGGGCACAGATACGCAGTATTTT
TRBJ1-6	NA	once	TRBV30	CAWTGSYNSPLHF	TGTGCCTGGACGGGGAGTTATAATTCACCCCTCCACTTT
TRBJ1-5	TRBD1	few	TRBV19	CASSDRPGQGAIQPQHF	TGTGCCAGTAGTGACCGTCCGGGACAGGGGGCTATTCAGCCCCAGCATTTT
TRBJ2-1	TRBD2	NA	TRBV5-1	CASSLEGLAGNEQFF	TGCGCCAGCAGCTTGGAGGGACTAGCGGGCAATGAGCAGTTCTTC
TRBJ1-5	NA	NA	TRBV10-1	CASTGGDGQPQHF	TGCGCCAGCACGGGGGGCGATGGTCAGCCCCAGCATTTT
TRBJ2-7	TRBD1	NA	TRBV18	CASSATGTYEQYF	TGTGCCAGCTCCGCGACAGGGACCTACGAGCAGTACTTC
TRBJ1-1	NA	NA	TRBV21-1	CASSKDPGNTEAFF	TGTGCCAGCAGCAAAGATCCGGGAAACACTGAAGCTTTCTTT
TRBJ1-1	NA	NA	TRBV10-1	CASRVKGLRKGVPEAFF	TGCGCCAGCAGGGTTAAGGGGTTGCGGAAAGGGGTACCTGAAGCTTTCTTT
TRBJ2-1	NA	NA	TRBV11-3	CASSLFNNEQFF	TGTGCCAGCAGCCTATTTAACAATGAGCAGTTCTTC
TRBJ1-4	NA	NA	TRBV4-1	CASSPGQAQEKLFF	TGCGCCAGCAGCCCAGGCCAAGCCCAAGAAAAACTGTTTTTT
TRBJ2-7	TRBD2	NA	TRBV19	CASSIRRSGRFYEQYF	TGTGCCAGTAGTATCCGCAGAAGCGGGAGATTCTACGAGCAGTACTTC
TRBJ1-1	NA	NA	TRBV30	CACHLTGSEAFF	TGTGCCTGCCATTTGACGGGGTCTGAAGCTTTCTTT
TRBJ2-3	NA	NA	TRBV5-1	CASSYNPGGASTDTQYF	TGCGCCAGCAGCTACAATCCGGGCGGGGCTAGCACAGATACGCAGTATTTT
TRBJ1-1	NA	few	TRBV30	CAWSVRGYNTEAFF	TGTGCCTGGAGTGTTAGAGGGTACAACACTGAAGCTTTCTTT
TRBJ2-1	TRBD2	once	TRBV27	CASSPRTSGSNEQFF	TGTGCCAGCAGTCCTCGGACTAGCGGGAGTAATGAGCAGTTCTTC
TRBJ2-2	TRBD1	few	TRBV18	CASSRGTDTGELFF	TGTGCCAGCTCACGGGGGACAGACACCGGGGAGCTGTTTTTT
TRBJ2-5	NA	NA	TRBV2	CASAQGPETQYF	TGTGCCAGCGCTCAGGGCCCAGAGACCCAGTACTTC